This T cell receptor beta chain was sequenced in a study of T cells in Graves' hyperthyroidism and ophthalmopathy. Calling Graves' hyperthyroidism stable meant ophthalmopathy did not progress within 18 months. Fresh peripheral blood, 10 ml, was the source of the PBMCs. It was RNA transcripts that yielded the amplified TCR beta CDR3 regions. Initially, a first-round RT-PCR of the TCR CDR3 employed the HTBI primer set. In TCRdb, the multiplex PCR reads were re-called with MiXCR into one record per CDR3 protein. The table lists some 620,000 distinct CDR3 sequences, about 17% of them singletons. The ends were cut back, 0 bases at V and 5 bases at J, with 17 bases in the middle. The V gene's germline CDR1 is LGHNA and CDR2 YNFKEQ. The length of the CDR3 is 17 residues.

The receptor was isolated from a woman in her twenties or thirties with Graves' hyperthyroidism. The chain combines TRBV4-2 with TRBJ2-1, with a weak D call TRBD2 (6 bases). The sample consisted of blood. The CDR3 coding sequence is TGTGCCAGCAGCCAAGAGAATAGTTTCGGGAGCAACAATGAGCAGTTCTTC. Residues: CASSQENSFGSNNEQFF.